Each of the 6 T cell receptor beta chains below was sequenced from the same sample in a study of blood T cell repertoires in COVID-19. Only in-frame clones appear in the TCRdb table, and some are missing; sequencing was by immunoSEQ multiplex PCR. Of some 500,000 clones listed, 85% to 90% were seen once; the top ten hold less than 9.5%. Material for sequencing was peripheral blood. Source of these receptors: a woman in her fifties or sixties with COVID-19, enrolled during active disease.

This sequence joins TRBV28 and TRBJ1-2; 8 nucleotides agree with TRBD1. CDR3 size: 16 residues. The trim removed 3 bases at V and 3 bases at J, leaving 9 bases unmatched. CDR1 is MDHEN and CDR2 is SYDVKM in the germline V gene. CDR3 residues: CASSFGQGRWDYGYTF. As DNA, the CDR3 is TGTGCCAGCAGTTTTGGACAGGGAAGGTGGGACTATGGCTACACCTTC.

The chain joins TRBV27 to TRBJ1-5; unclear D gene. CDR1 is MNHEY and CDR2 is SMNVEV in the germline V gene (reference sequence). The CDR3 is 14 amino acids. Between the trimmed V and J ends, which lost 3 bases and 4 bases, there was a span of 10 bases. In DNA form, the CDR3 reads TGTGCCAGCAGTTTCCTCGGGATTAATCAGCCCCAGCATTTT. This codes for CASSFLGINQPQHF.

This chain joins TRBV4-1 and TRBJ1-2; D not certain. Germline CDR1 MGHRA, CDR2 YSYEKL. V was cut by 0 bases and J by 0 bases, with 8 bases left in between. This CDR3 comprises 15 residues. The CDR3 is CASSQEEGTNYGYTF. The CDR3 DNA reads TGCGCCAGCAGCCAAGAGGAGGGAACTAACTATGGCTACACCTTC.

This chain's CDR3 is CASSLGPSTGVTF. CDR3 DNA sequence: TGTGCCAGCAGCTTAGGGCCCTCGACAGGGGTAACCTTC. This chain connects TRBV5-4 to TRBJ1-2; TRBD1 aligns across 8 bases. The CDR3 contains 13 residues. Trimming cost V 2 bases and J 14 bases; bases outside gene matches: 11. In germline, CDR1 is SGHNT, CDR2 YYREEE (reference sequence).

This chain uses TRBV6-1 with TRBJ2-1; D is uncertain. This CDR3 comprises 15 residues. The germline gives CDR1 MNHNS, CDR2 SASEGT. V lost 1 base and J 5 bases, leaving 12 bases between the germline ends. The CDR3 DNA is TGTGCCAGCAGTGAAGACAGTTCCTTCCACAATGAGCAGTTCTTC. Amino acid sequence: CASSEDSSFHNEQFF.

The chain is built from TRBV5-1 and TRBJ2-7; 11 positions match TRBD1. The CDR3 length is 15 residues. CDR1 and CDR2 from the germline V gene are SGHRS and YFSETQ. The ends lost 5 bases at V and 6 bases at J; junction bases unmatched: 10. CDR3 in DNA: TGCGCCAGCAGTTTCAGCCGGACAGGGGGCGGCGAGCAGTACTTC. Translated: CASSFSRTGGGEQYF.